The clone carrying this T cell receptor (beta chain) came up a few times. Its antigen remains unknown. CDR1 is SGHRS, CDR2 YFSETQ, per germline. The CDR3 has 16 residues. J lost 4 bases, V lost 4 bases, and 10 bases had no gene match. MiXCR was run by TCRdb on the 5' RACE reads, yielding one entry per CDR3 protein. Found here are about 560,000 distinct CDR3 sequences, about 22% of them singletons; the top ten hold approximately 8.4%. These data belong to a study of T-cell memory formation after mild COVID-19. Findings of the study overall: The finding that pre-infection memory included some responding clones suggested that cross-reactive memory joined.

Sequences were obtained from PBMCs or a T cell subset sorted from them (not recorded which). This chain uses TRBV5-1 with TRBJ2-5; TRBD1 aligns across 10 bases. The sequence was collected from an adult woman who had mild COVID-19 (a few samples of this study predate the infection). Cell type and time point are not known. The CDR3, as DNA: TGCGCCAGCAGCGGGTCGACAGGGGGCGCGGGAGAGACCCAGTACTTC. It is translated as CASSGSTGGAGETQYF.